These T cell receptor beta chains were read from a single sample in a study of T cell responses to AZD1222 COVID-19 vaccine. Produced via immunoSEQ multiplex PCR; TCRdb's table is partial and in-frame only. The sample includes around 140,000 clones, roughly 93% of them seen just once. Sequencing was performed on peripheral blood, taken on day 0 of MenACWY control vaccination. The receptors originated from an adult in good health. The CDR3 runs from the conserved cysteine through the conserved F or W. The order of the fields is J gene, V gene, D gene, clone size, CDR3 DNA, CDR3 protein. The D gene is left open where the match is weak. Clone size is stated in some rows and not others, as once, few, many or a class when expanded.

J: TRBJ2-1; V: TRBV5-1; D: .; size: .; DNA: TGCGCCAGCACCGGCAATGAGCAGTTCTTC; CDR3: CASTGNEQFF
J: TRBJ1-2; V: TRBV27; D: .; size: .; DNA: TGTGCCAGCAGTTCAAAATATGAGGGCGCGGATGGCTACACCTTC; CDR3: CASSSKYEGADGYTF
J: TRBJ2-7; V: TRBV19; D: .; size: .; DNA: TGTGCCAGTAGTATAAACGGGGGAAACGAGCAGTACTTC; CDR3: CASSINGGNEQYF
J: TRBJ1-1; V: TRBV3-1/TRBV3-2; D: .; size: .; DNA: TGTGCCAGCAGCCCACCTTACGGACAGAACACTGAAGCTTTCTTT; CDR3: CASSPPYGQNTEAFF
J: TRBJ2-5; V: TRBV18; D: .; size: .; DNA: TGTGCCAGCTCAGGAACATACCGCCAAGAGACCCAGTACTTC; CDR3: CASSGTYRQETQYF
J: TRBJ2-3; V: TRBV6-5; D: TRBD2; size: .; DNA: TGTGCCAGCAGTTCCGGACGGACTAGCGGCACAGATACGCAGTATTTT; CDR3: CASSSGRTSGTDTQYF
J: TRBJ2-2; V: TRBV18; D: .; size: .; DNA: TGTGCCAGCTCAGGTTCCGGGACAAACACCGGGGAGCTGTTTTTT; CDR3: CASSGSGTNTGELFF
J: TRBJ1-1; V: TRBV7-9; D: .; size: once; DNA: TGTGCCAGCAGCTTGGAGGGGGGAACTGAAGCTTTCTTT; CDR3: CASSLEGGTEAFF
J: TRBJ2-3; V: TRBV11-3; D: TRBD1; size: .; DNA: TGTGCCAGCAGCTTAGGCGGACAGGGGGCAGATACGCAGTATTTT; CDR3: CASSLGGQGADTQYF
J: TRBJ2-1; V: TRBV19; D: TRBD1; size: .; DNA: TGTGCCAGTAGTTCCGCGTACAGGGGCGTAGAGCAGTTCTTC; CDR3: CASSSAYRGVEQFF